This T cell receptor (beta chain) was identified in a study of blood T cells in healthy people across ages (dated by TCRdb to between 2014 and 2017). Background on the whole study: In model experiments, roughly one uniquely barcoded TCR beta cDNA molecule per two T cells was captured by template switching. Age-related changes in TCR beta repertoire diversity were measured in the study by deep sequencing normalized with unique cDNA molecular identifiers. The donors were divided into four age groups: young (average approximately 17 years), middle-aged (about 40), aged (about 60) and long-lived (about 80). For two donors (one aged 18 to 30 and one aged 80 or older), the study analyzed two additional independent replicas of 1 million unique cDNA reads from the same blood draw. The research as a whole found: Conclusive comparison of naive and antigen-experienced compartments was prevented by the profiling of bulk unsorted PBMCs. As age increased, observed TCR beta diversity per million T cells dropped in a roughly linear way, and a significant reduction was already evident by age approximately 40. Donor CMV infection status was unknown, potentially confounding age-related changes in expanded clonotypes. Total diversity estimates from one million sequenced T cells were considered lower bounds and underestimates. There was a strong correlation between observed TCR beta diversity and the percentage of naive T cells measured by flow cytometry. Compared with the aged group, more naive CD4+ T cells, fewer expanded clones and increased TCR diversity were shown by the long-lived group, suggesting age selection.

Donors were a few dozen systemically healthy Caucasian individuals from Russia aged roughly 6 to 100 years. Each donor gave roughly 11 milliliters of peripheral blood, drawn into EDTA-treated Vacutainer tubes. Ficoll-Paque density-gradient centrifugation was used to isolate PBMCs, with at least 6.5 million per sample. Total RNA was extracted from PBMCs with Trizol reagent, with at least 5 micrograms obtained per sample. For every donor, an aliquot of PBMCs went through flow cytometry to measure the percentages of naive CD45RAhigh/CD27high T cells. The germline V gene encodes CDR1 SEHNR and CDR2 FQNEAQ (reference sequence). From the cysteine up to the phenylalanine, the CDR3 has a length of 15 residues. Left in the record is the CDR3 DNA by itself, 45 bases read in frame from the first base. Libraries were built with 5' RACE. The instrument was an Illumina HiSeq 2500. A second PCR of about 6 to 12 cycles was run with a J-beta primer mix and a sample-barcoded 5' primer. A template-switch 5' adaptor carrying 12 random nucleotides introduced a unique molecular identifier onto each TCR beta cDNA molecule. At least 2.5 million CDR3-containing paired-end reads were obtained from each sample. The Mint cDNA synthesis kit, primed by a TRBC-specific oligonucleotide, was used to synthesize first-strand cDNA from all RNA. Following uracil-DNA glycosylase treatment, all cDNA underwent a first 18-cycle PCR with the universal primers M1SS and BC2_uni_R. The study's processing was this. For normalization, 1 million high-quality reads, each with a distinct molecular identifier, were randomly selected from each sample. Instead of being binned into consensus sequences, reads with shared molecular identifiers were discarded. CDR3 identification, clonotype clustering and error correction used MiTCR with a Q25 quality threshold and the strictest error-elimination algorithm. A nonparametric unseen species model with Euler transformation was used to estimate lower-bound total TCR beta diversity. The public reads were reanalyzed by TCRdb: fastp trimming at Q25, MiXCR alignment, in-frame beta chains only. Rows are combined by CDR3 protein, so each entry shows the most common genes and DNA. These V and J calls are TCRdb output, not the study's own analysis. For this sample the table gives 800,000 to 950,000 distinct CDR3 sequences, of which just under 30% were detected only once. The ten biggest clones cover approximately 10% of the sample.

Points on this clonotype: Its antigen is not yet known. A much bigger clone sits one base away, suggesting this may be a read error.

These data were also reused for a study on T cells of mothers and their children. The other study reports the following: Donors were nine systemically healthy Caucasian individuals: three mothers and their six children. cDNA synthesis used all of the extracted RNA, with 1.5 ug of RNA in each 15 ul reaction. In the second PCR, the M1S primer introduced both the sample barcodes and 2-4 random nucleotides. Each mother yielded over 9 million TCR beta CDR3 reads and each child 2.5 million to 3 million reads. Thymic selection similarly shapes TCR recombination output in related and unrelated pairs, with minor effect from inherited differences. Normalized repertoire overlap in related mother-child pairs was always slightly higher than in unrelated mother-child pairs, but the difference was never significant. No persistent microchimeric T cell clones were detected, at a sensitivity of roughly 99 clones per million clonotypes. To look for features that set related mother-child pairs apart from unrelated individuals, the researchers ran deep NGS to compare the TCR beta repertoires of mothers and children. Mothers averaged roughly 36 +/- 4 years of age and children averaged about 10 +/- 4 years. After adapter ligation with NEBNext reagents, the libraries were sequenced on Illumina HiSeq 2000 with 100+100 nt paired-end reads. Mother and child libraries were prepared a month apart and sequenced in separate runs to prevent cross-contamination. Each donor had between roughly 450,000 and 2,300,000 distinct TCR beta clonotypes identified. Naive TCR beta clonotypes were estimated from low-frequency clonotypes matched to each donor's FACS-determined naive share, without sorting.

This receptor was taken from a woman between 40 and 50 years old in good health. The material sequenced was blood. The rearrangement combines TRBV7-9 with TRBJ2-7, and perhaps TRBD2 as D gene, on 5 matching bases. The nucleotides read TGTACCAGCAGCTCAATATCGGGAAAACCCCACGAGCAGTACTTC. Translated, this is CTSSSISGKPHEQYF.